The rows below give T cell receptor beta chains drawn from one sample of a study of blood T cell repertoires in COVID-19. The data were produced by immunoSEQ multiplex PCR, yet TCRdb's version contains in-frame clones alone and is incomplete. The sample includes about 300,000 clones, 70% to 90% seen only once; the top ten take about 9.8%. Sequences were obtained from peripheral blood. The receptors originated from a young man with active or convalescent COVID-19. The CDR3 runs from the conserved cysteine through the conserved F or W. D genes are given only for firm matches. The size field is filled for only some rows; it gives once, few, many or a size class.

CDR3nt,CDR3aa,v_gene,abundance,j_gene,d_gene
TGCAGCGTTGATGGGGGGGGCAAGATTTATGGCTACACCTTC,CSVDGGGKIYGYTF,TRBV29-1,NA,TRBJ1-2,NA
TGTGCCAGCAGTGTGGGAGACGTAGATGGGGCCAACGTCCTGACTTTC,CASSVGDVDGANVLTF,TRBV6-4,many,TRBJ2-6,NA
TGCGCCAGCAGCCATTCCTACACCGGAGAAACCTACGAGCAGTACTTC,CASSHSYTGETYEQYF,TRBV4-3,NA,TRBJ2-7,NA
TGTGCCAGCAGGGACGGACAGGGGCGACCTGAAGCTTTCTTT,CASRDGQGRPEAFF,TRBV2,NA,TRBJ1-1,TRBD1
TGTGCCAGCAACGACAGGAGGAACACCGGGGAGCTGTTTTTT,CASNDRRNTGELFF,TRBV6-5,NA,TRBJ2-2,NA
TGTGCCAGCAGTTTTCACCGGGGGACAGACGCCTACGAGCAGTACTTC,CASSFHRGTDAYEQYF,TRBV27,few,TRBJ2-7,NA
TGTGCCAGCAGCTTATCAAGGGGCGCTGGGTACGAGCAGTACTTC,CASSLSRGAGYEQYF,TRBV7-2,NA,TRBJ2-7,NA
TGTGCCAGCAGCTTTGAGGGTCTGTACTACTATGGCTACACCTTC,CASSFEGLYYYGYTF,TRBV5-8,NA,TRBJ1-2,NA
TGCGCCAGCAGCTTAGGGGTATCCGGCAATCAGCCCCAGCATTTT,CASSLGVSGNQPQHF,TRBV5-1,NA,TRBJ1-5,NA
TGTGCCAGCAGCCAAGGGGGCCCTGGGAACACTGAAGCTTTCTTT,CASSQGGPGNTEAFF,TRBV3-1/TRBV3-2,NA,TRBJ1-1,NA
TGTGCCAGCAGCCCGGGACTCCGGTCCTACGAGCAGTACTTC,CASSPGLRSYEQYF,TRBV5-6,once,TRBJ2-7,NA
TGTGCCAGCAGCAAAGCGGACAGGGGGCAGAGCTCCTATAATTCACCCCTCCACTTT,CASSKADRGQSSYNSPLHF,TRBV21-1,NA,TRBJ1-6,NA
TGTGCCATCAGTGTGGGGGGTGCTAGCACAGATACGCAGTATTTT,CAISVGGASTDTQYF,TRBV10-3,NA,TRBJ2-3,NA
TGTGCCAGCAGCTCTTTCGGACAGGGACGGCCCCAGCATTTT,CASSSFGQGRPQHF,TRBV11-2,NA,TRBJ1-5,TRBD1
TGTGCCAGCAGTGAATTAGGTTTAGTATCAGGGGATCAGCCCCAGCATTTT,CASSELGLVSGDQPQHF,TRBV6-1,NA,TRBJ1-5,NA
TGTGCCAGCACCGGGACAGGGGTAGATCAGCCCCAGCATTTT,CASTGTGVDQPQHF,TRBV21-1,NA,TRBJ1-5,NA
TGTGCCAGCAGCTTGGGTCAGGGGGCTAGTACTGAAGCTTTCTTT,CASSLGQGASTEAFF,TRBV5-6,NA,TRBJ1-1,TRBD1
TGTGCCAGCAGCCCGACAGGGAGTATGGTTACCGGGGAGCTGTTTTTT,CASSPTGSMVTGELFF,TRBV9,few,TRBJ2-2,TRBD1
TGCGCCAGCAGTCAACCCGGGAGGAGACATTCCTACGAGCAGTACTTC,CASSQPGRRHSYEQYF,TRBV23-1,NA,TRBJ2-7,TRBD2
TGTGCCAGCAGCCGTAGCCGGGACACTGAAGCTTTCTTT,CASSRSRDTEAFF,TRBV7-6,NA,TRBJ1-1,NA
TGTGCCAGTAGTGCTACAGGCCCTCTCTCCTACGAGCAGTACTTC,CASSATGPLSYEQYF,TRBV19,NA,TRBJ2-7,NA
TGCGCCGGCTTTCCAGGGGGCAGTTTTACCGGGGAGCTGTTTTTT,CAGFPGGSFTGELFF,TRBV10-2,NA,TRBJ2-2,TRBD1
TGTGCCAGCAGCCTAGGAGGAACGGTTTCCTACGAGCAGTACTTC,CASSLGGTVSYEQYF,TRBV9,NA,TRBJ2-7,NA
TGTGCCAGCAGTCAACTGGAGCATGGAGATATGCAGTATTTT,CASSQLEHGDMQYF,TRBV2,NA,TRBJ2-3,NA
TGTGCCAGCACACCTACGGACAGGCTCCTAGGGGCTGAAGCTTTCTTT,CASTPTDRLLGAEAFF,TRBV19,NA,TRBJ1-1,TRBD1
TGTGCCATCAGTGAACTAGCGGGGGGCCAAAGGGACCCCTCCTACAATGAGCAGTTCTTC,CAISELAGGQRDPSYNEQFF,TRBV10-3,once,TRBJ2-1,TRBD2
TGTGCCAGCAGCCCGGGACTAGCGGGGGGACCCCTTTCGGATGAGCAGTTCTTC,CASSPGLAGGPLSDEQFF,TRBV7-9,NA,TRBJ2-1,TRBD2
TGTGCCAGCAGTTACTCGGACAGGGCTCTAAGTACTGAAGCTTTCTTT,CASSYSDRALSTEAFF,TRBV6-5,NA,TRBJ1-1,TRBD1
TGTGCCACCTCGGCAGAGACTTATATCGGCTACACCTTC,CATSAETYIGYTF,TRBV15,NA,TRBJ1-2,NA
TGCGCCAGCAGCTCAGGGACAGGGAACACCGGGGAGCTGTTTTTT,CASSSGTGNTGELFF,TRBV5-1,few,TRBJ2-2,TRBD1